This entry describes one TCR beta chain. Its specificity is unknown. The data were obtained in a study of cytomegalovirus exposure and HLA in healthy donors. Whole-study findings and limits: Later analysis placed DRB1 highest and HLA-C lowest in TCR association rates, which differed by HLA locus. In a later analysis, productive TCRs from donors in an Asian-associated ancestry cluster reportedly carried fewer N-insertions than the cohort mean.

This CDR3 has 14 amino acids. J lost 6 bases, V lost 5 bases, and 5 bases had no gene match. Germline CDR1 is SGHTA and CDR2 is FQGNSA. Every donor was a healthy person donating bone marrow. PCR was performed using 60 Vbeta and 13 Jbeta primers. TCRdb's copy holds only in-frame clones and misses some; the assay was immunoSEQ multiplex PCR. This sample has fewer than 110,000 clones, with approximately 89% found just once. The genes are TRBV7-2 and TRBJ2-3; the match to TRBD2 covers 10 bases. What was sequenced was PBMCs. The TCR sequence derives from a man younger than 45 in good health and CMV-seronegative. The CDR3 nucleotides read TGTGCCAGCAGCACTAGCGGGACCCAGGATACGCAGTATTTT. This gives the protein CASSTSGTQDTQYF.